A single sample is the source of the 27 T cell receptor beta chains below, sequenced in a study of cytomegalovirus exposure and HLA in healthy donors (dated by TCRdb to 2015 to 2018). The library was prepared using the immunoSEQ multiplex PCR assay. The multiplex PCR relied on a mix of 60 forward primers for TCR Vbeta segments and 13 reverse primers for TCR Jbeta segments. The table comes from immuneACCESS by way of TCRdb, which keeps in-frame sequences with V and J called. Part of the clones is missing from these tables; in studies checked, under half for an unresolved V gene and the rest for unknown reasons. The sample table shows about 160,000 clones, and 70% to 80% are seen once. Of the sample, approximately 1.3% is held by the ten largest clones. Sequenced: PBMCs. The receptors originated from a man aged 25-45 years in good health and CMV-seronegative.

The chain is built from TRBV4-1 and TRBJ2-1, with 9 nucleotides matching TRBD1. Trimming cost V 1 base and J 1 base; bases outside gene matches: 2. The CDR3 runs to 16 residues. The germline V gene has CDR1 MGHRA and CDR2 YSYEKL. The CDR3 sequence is CASSQGGTGSYNEQFF. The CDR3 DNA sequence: TGCGCCAGCAGCCAAGGGGGGACAGGGTCCTACAATGAGCAGTTCTTC.

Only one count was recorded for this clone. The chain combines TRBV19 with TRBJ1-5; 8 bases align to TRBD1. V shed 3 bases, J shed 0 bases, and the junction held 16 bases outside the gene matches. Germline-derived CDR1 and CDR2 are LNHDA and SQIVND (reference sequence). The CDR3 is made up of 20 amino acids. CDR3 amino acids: CASSILGQEVSVYSNQPQHF. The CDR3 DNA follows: TGTGCCAGTAGTATCCTGGGACAGGAGGTATCGGTCTATAGCAATCAGCCCCAGCATTTT.

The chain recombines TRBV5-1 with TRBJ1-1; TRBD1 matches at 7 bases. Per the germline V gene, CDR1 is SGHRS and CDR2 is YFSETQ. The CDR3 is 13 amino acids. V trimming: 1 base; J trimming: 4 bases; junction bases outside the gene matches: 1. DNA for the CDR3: TGCGCCAGCAGCTTGACAGGGGCCACTGAAGCTTTCTTT. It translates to CASSLTGATEAFF.

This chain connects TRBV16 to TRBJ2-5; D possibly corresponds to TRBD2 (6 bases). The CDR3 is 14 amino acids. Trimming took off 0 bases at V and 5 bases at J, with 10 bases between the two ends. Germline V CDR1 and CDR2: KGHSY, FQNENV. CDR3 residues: CASSQSTGRETQYF. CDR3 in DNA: TGTGCCAGCAGCCAATCGACGGGGAGGGAGACCCAGTACTTC.

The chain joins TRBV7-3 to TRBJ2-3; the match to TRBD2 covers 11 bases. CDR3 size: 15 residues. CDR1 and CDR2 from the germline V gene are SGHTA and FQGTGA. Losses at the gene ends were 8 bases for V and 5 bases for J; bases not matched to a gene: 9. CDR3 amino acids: CASQPSGTSGDTQYF. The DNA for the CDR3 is TGTGCCAGCCAGCCCTCCGGGACTAGCGGAGATACGCAGTATTTT.

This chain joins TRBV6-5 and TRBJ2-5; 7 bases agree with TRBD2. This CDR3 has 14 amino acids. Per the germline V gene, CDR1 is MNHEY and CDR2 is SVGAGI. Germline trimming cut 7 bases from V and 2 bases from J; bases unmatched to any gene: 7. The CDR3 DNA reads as TGTGCCAGCACGCCCGGGGGAGGGCAAGAGACCCAGTACTTC. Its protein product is CASTPGGGQETQYF.

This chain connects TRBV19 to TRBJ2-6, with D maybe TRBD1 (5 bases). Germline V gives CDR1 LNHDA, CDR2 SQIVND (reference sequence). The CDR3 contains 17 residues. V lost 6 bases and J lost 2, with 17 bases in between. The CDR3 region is CASRASSGIPGANVLTF. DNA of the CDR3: TGTGCCAGTAGAGCCTCTTCAGGGATCCCTGGGGCCAACGTCCTGACTTTC.

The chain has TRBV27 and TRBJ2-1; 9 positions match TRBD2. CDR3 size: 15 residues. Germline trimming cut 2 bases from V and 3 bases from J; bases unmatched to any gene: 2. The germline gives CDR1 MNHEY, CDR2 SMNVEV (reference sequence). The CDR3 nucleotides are TGTGCCAGCAGTTTAATAGCGGGGGTCTACAATGAGCAGTTCTTC. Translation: CASSLIAGVYNEQFF.

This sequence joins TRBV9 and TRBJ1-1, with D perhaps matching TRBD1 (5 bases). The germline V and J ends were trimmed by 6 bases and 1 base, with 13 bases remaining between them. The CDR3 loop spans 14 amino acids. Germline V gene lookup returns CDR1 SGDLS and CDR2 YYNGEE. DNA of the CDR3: TGTGCCAGCACCCCCGGGGGTTGGAACACTGAAGCTTTCTTT. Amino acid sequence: CASTPGGWNTEAFF.

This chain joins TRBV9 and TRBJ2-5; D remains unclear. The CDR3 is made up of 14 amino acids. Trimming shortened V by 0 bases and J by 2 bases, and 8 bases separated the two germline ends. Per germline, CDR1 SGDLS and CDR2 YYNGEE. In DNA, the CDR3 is TGTGCCAGCAGCGTAGAACCCCTACAAGAGACCCAGTACTTC. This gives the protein CASSVEPLQETQYF. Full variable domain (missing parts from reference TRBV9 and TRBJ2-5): DSGVTQTPKHLITATGQRVTLRCSPRSGDLSVYWYQQSLDQGLQFLIQYYNGEERAKGNILERFSAQQFPDLHSELNLSSLELGDSALYFCASSVEPLQETQYFGPGTRLLVL.

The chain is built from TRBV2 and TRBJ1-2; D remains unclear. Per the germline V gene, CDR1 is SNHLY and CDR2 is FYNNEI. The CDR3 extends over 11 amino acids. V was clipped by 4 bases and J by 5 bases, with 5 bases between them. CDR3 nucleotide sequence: TGTGCCAGCAGTGGGGAGTATGGCTACACCTTC. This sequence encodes CASSGEYGYTF.

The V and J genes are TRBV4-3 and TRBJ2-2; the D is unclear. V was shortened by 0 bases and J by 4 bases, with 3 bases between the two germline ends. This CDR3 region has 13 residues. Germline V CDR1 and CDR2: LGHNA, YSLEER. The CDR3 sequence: CASSQDRTGELFF. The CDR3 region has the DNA TGCGCCAGCAGCCAAGATCGCACCGGGGAGCTGTTTTTT.

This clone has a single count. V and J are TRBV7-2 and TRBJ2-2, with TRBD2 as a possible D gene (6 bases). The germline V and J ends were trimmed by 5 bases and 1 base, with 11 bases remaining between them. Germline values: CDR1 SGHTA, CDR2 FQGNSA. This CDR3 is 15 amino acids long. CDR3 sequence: CASSRQAGNTGELFF. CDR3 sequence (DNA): TGTGCCAGCAGCCGCCAAGCGGGGAACACCGGGGAGCTGTTTTTT.

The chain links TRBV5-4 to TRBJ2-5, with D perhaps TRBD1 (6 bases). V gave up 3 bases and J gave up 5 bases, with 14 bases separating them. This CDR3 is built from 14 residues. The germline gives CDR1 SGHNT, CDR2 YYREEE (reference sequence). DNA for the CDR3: TGTGCCAGCAGCTCACCACAGGGCGGGGAGACCCAGTACTTC. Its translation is CASSSPQGGETQYF. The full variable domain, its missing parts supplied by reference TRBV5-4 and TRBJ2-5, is ETGVTQSPTHLIKTRGQQVTLRCSSQSGHNTVSWYQQALGQGPQFIFQYYREEENGRGNFPPRFSGLQFPNYSSELNVNALELDDSALYLCASSSPQGGETQYFGPGTRLLVL.

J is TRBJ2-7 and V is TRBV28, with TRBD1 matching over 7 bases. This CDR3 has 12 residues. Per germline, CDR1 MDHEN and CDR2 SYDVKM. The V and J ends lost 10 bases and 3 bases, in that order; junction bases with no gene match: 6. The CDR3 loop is CATGTAGYEQYF. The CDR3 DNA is TGTGCCACCGGGACAGCAGGCTACGAGCAGTACTTC.

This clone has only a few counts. The DNA of the CDR3 is TGTGCCAGCAGACCAAGCGGGCAAGACAATGAGCAGTTCTTC. This translates into CASRPSGQDNEQFF. The chain couples TRBV7-3 to TRBJ2-1, with D possibly TRBD2 on 6 matching bases. V was shortened by 6 bases and J by 5 bases, with 14 bases between the two germline ends. Germline V gene data show CDR1 as SGHTA and CDR2 as FQGTGA. There are 14 residues in the CDR3.

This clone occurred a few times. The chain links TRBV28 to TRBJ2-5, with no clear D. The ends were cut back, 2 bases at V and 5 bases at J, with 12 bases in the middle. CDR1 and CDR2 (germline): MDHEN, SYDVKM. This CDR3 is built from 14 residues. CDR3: CASSLAAGLETQYF. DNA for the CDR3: TGTGCCAGCAGTTTAGCGGCCGGCCTCGAGACCCAGTACTTC.

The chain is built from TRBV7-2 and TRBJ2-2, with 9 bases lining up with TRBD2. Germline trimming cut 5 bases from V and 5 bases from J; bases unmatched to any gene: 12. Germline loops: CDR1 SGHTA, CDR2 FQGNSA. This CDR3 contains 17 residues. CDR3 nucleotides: TGTGCCAGCAGCCAAGGGGGTTTGGGACTAGCAACCGGGGAGCTGTTTTTT. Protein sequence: CASSQGGLGLATGELFF.

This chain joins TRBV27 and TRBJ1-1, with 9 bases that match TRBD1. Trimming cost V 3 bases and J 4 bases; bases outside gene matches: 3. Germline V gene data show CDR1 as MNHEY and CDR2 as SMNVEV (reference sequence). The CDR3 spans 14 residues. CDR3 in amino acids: CASSFTGGFTEAFF. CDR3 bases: TGTGCCAGCAGTTTTACAGGGGGCTTCACTGAAGCTTTCTTT.

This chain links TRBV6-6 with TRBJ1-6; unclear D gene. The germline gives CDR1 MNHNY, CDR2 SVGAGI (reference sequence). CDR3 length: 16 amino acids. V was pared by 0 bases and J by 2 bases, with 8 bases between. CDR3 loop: CASSYSPGTYNSPLHF. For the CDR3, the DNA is TGTGCCAGCAGTTACTCCCCCGGGACCTATAATTCACCCCTCCACTTT.

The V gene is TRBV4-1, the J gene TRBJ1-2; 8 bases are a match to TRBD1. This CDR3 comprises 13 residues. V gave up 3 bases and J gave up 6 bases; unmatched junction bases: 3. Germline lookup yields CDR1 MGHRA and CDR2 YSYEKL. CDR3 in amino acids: CASSQTGVDGYTF. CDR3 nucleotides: TGCGCCAGCAGCCAGACAGGGGTGGATGGCTACACCTTC.

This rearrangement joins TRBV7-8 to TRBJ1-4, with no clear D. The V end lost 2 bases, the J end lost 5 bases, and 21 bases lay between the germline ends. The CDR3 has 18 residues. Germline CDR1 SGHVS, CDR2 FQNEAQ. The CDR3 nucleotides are TGTGCCAGCAGCTTACGCCCCCCAACATTGGTGTACAATGAAAAACTGTTTTTT. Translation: CASSLRPPTLVYNEKLFF.

The CDR3: CASREAETQYF. CDR3 DNA sequence: TGTGCCAGTAGGGAGGCGGAGACCCAGTACTTC. The chain joins TRBV19 to TRBJ2-5, with D possibly matching TRBD2 (5 bases). V shed 6 bases and J shed 5 bases, with 7 bases lying between them. This CDR3 is 11 amino acids long. Per the germline V gene, CDR1 is LNHDA and CDR2 is SQIVND (reference sequence). The whole variable domain, filled in from reference TRBV19 and TRBJ2-5, reads DGGITQSPKYLFRKEGQNVTLSCEQNLNHDAMYWYRQDPGQGLRLIYYSQIVNDFQKGDIAEGYSVSREKKESFPLTVTSAQKNPTAFYLCASREAETQYFGPGTRLLVL.

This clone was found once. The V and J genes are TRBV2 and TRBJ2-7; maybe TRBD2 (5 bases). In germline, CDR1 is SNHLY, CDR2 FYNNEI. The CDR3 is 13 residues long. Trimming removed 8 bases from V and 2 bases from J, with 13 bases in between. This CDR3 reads CASEADYTYEQYF. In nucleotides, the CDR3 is TGTGCCAGCGAAGCGGATTACACCTACGAGCAGTACTTC.

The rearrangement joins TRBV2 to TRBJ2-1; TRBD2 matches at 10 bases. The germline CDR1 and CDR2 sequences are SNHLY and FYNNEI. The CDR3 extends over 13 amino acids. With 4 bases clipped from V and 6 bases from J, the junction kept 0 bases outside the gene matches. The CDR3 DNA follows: TGTGCCAGCAGTGGACTAGCGGGCAATGAGCAGTTCTTC. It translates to CASSGLAGNEQFF.

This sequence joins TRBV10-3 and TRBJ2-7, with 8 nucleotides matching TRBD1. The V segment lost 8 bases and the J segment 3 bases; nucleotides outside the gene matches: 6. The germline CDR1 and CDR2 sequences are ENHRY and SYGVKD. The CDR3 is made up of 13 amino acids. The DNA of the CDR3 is TGTGCCATCGCACCGGGACAGGTCTACGAGCAGTACTTC. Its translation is CAIAPGQVYEQYF.

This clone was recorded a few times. The CDR3 is CASKPGTGINEKLFF. CDR3 DNA: TGTGCCAGCAAGCCTGGGACAGGGATTAATGAAAAACTGTTTTTT. V gene TRBV27 combines with J gene TRBJ1-4; 9 bases map to TRBD1. The CDR3 runs to 15 residues. V shed 7 bases, J shed 4 bases, and the junction held 7 bases outside the gene matches. The germline V gene encodes CDR1 MNHEY and CDR2 SMNVEV (reference sequence).